Presented here are 30 T cell receptor beta chains from one specimen sequenced in a study of Siglec-9 on CD8 T cells in melanoma. Profiling relied on immunoSEQ multiplex PCR, and the TCRdb table lists in-frame clones only, not all of them. The table includes 30,000 to 45,000 clones, about 80% detected once. Sequenced input: Siglec-9- CD8+ T cells sorted from blood. The receptors stem from a human donor in good health.

This clone appeared once. This chain uses TRBV28 with TRBJ2-1; TRBD2 agrees at 11 bases. Losses at the gene ends were 5 bases for V and 8 bases for J; bases not matched to a gene: 14. Germline lookup yields CDR1 MDHEN and CDR2 SYDVKM. CDR3 size: 17 residues. CDR3 DNA sequence: TGTGCCAGCAGTCTTGGACTAGCGGGCACTTCAAGCGATGAGCAGTTCTTC. The encoded protein is CASSLGLAGTSSDEQFF.

This clone showed up just once. The rearrangement joins TRBV10-3 to TRBJ1-2, with D unclear. Trimming removed 0 bases from V and 4 bases from J, with 9 bases in between. CDR1 and CDR2 (germline): ENHRY, SYGVKD. This CDR3 is built from 14 residues. CDR3 coding DNA: TGTGCCATCAGTGAGTCTGAGAACCTCTATGGCTACACCTTC. As protein: CAISESENLYGYTF.

This clone was recorded once. The V call is TRBV6-6, the J call TRBJ2-5; D is unclear. The V gene's germline CDR1 is MNHNY and CDR2 SVGAGI (reference sequence). This CDR3 is built from 13 residues. V was pared by 8 bases and J by 2 bases, with 12 bases between. The CDR3 nucleotides are TGTGCCAGCGGCGAAGGGAATCAAGAGACCCAGTACTTC. Translated: CASGEGNQETQYF.

The chain recombines TRBV7-2 with TRBJ2-7, with 7 nucleotides matching TRBD2. Germline CDR1 reads SGHTA; CDR2 reads FQGNSA. CDR3 length: 16 residues. The trim removed 1 base at V and 2 bases at J, leaving 8 bases unmatched. CDR3 region: CASSLDQWGTTYEQYF. The DNA of the CDR3 is TGTGCCAGCAGCTTAGATCAGTGGGGGACTACCTACGAGCAGTACTTC.

The table lists this clone with a few counts. The chain has TRBV9 and TRBJ1-1, with TRBD1 as a possible D gene (6 bases). Germline-derived CDR1 and CDR2 are SGDLS and YYNGEE. Trimming shortened V by 0 bases and J by 3 bases, and 9 bases separated the two germline ends. The CDR3 covers 14 residues. CDR3 residues: CASSVEGEYTEAFF. The CDR3, as DNA: TGTGCCAGCAGCGTAGAGGGGGAGTACACTGAAGCTTTCTTT.

J is TRBJ2-4 and V is TRBV5-1, with D possibly matching TRBD2 (6 bases). The CDR3 length is 15 residues. V lost 2 bases, J lost 8 bases, and 17 bases lay in between. The germline V gene has CDR1 SGHRS and CDR2 YFSETQ. CDR3 coding DNA: TGCGCCAGCAGCTTCGAGAGTGGCGGGGAGGACATTCAGTACTTC. This gives the protein CASSFESGGEDIQYF.

The CDR3 DNA reads TGTGCCAGCAGCTTACAACGGTCTAACTATGGCTACACCTTC. Encoded protein: CASSLQRSNYGYTF. The gene calls are TRBV13 and TRBJ1-2; no definite D call. Trimming stripped 2 bases from V and 0 bases from J, with 7 bases between. Per germline, CDR1 PRHDT and CDR2 FYEKMQ (reference sequence). This CDR3 is 14 amino acids long.

This clone was detected once. The rearrangement uses TRBV28 and TRBJ2-7; unclear D gene. This CDR3 is 13 amino acids long. Germline V lookup: CDR1 MDHEN, CDR2 SYDVKM. The germline V and J ends were trimmed by 2 bases and 2 bases, with 7 bases remaining between them. The CDR3 protein is CASSLGPTYEQYF. DNA for the CDR3: TGTGCCAGCAGTTTAGGACCAACCTACGAGCAGTACTTC.

The rearrangement links TRBV12-5 to TRBJ1-2; D might be TRBD1 (6 bases). Germline-derived CDR1 and CDR2 are LGHNT and FRNRAP. The CDR3 is 12 residues long. The V and J ends lost 4 bases and 8 bases respectively, with 11 bases between them. CDR3 sequence (DNA): TGTGCTAGTGGTTCCGGGACAACCGGCTACACCTTC. Its protein is CASGSGTTGYTF.

This clone was counted between two and nine times. The V and J genes are TRBV4-1 and TRBJ1-5, with D possibly being TRBD1 (6 bases). With 0 bases removed from V and 5 bases from J, the gap between germline ends came to 14 bases. This CDR3 comprises 16 residues. Germline CDR1 reads MGHRA; CDR2 reads YSYEKL. In DNA, the CDR3 is TGCGCCAGCAGCCAAGAAAGGGACAACGCTTATCAGCCCCAGCATTTT. Its translation is CASSQERDNAYQPQHF.

The chain carries TRBV19 and TRBJ2-5; D is ambiguous. The CDR3 is made up of 15 amino acids. The V and J ends lost 3 bases and 7 bases respectively, with 18 bases between them. Per the germline V gene, CDR1 is LNHDA and CDR2 is SQIVND (reference sequence). CDR3 amino acids: CASSIVGYRDGTQYF. CDR3 bases: TGTGCCAGTAGTATCGTCGGCTACCGTGATGGGACCCAGTACTTC.

The rearrangement links TRBV28 to TRBJ2-2, with 9 bases lining up with TRBD1. The length of the CDR3 is 16 residues. After removal of 4 bases from V and 3 bases from J, the junction contained 6 bases not matched to a gene. CDR1 and CDR2 (germline): MDHEN, SYDVKM. CDR3 sequence (DNA): TGTGCCAGCAGTTCCCCACAGGGGGCTGACACCGGGGAGCTGTTTTTT. Translation gives CASSSPQGADTGELFF.

This chain connects TRBV6-1 to TRBJ2-5; D is ambiguous. The CDR3 runs to 12 residues. The ends were cut back, 5 bases at V and 1 base at J, with 5 bases in the middle. Germline V CDR1 and CDR2: MNHNS, SASEGT. The CDR3: CASSWLQETQYF. CDR3 in DNA: TGTGCCAGCAGTTGGCTCCAAGAGACCCAGTACTTC.

CDR3 region: CASSWQGKPYEQYF. The CDR3 nucleotides are TGTGCCAGCAGCTGGCAGGGGAAGCCCTACGAGCAGTACTTC. The chain recombines TRBV11-2 with TRBJ2-7; a weak D match, TRBD1 (6 bases). V was trimmed by 4 bases and J by 2 bases, leaving 12 bases between them. The CDR3 is made up of 14 amino acids. The germline V gene encodes CDR1 SGHAT and CDR2 FQNNGV.

The V call is TRBV9, the J call TRBJ1-1; a possible D gene is TRBD1 (6 bases). Germline-derived CDR1 and CDR2 are SGDLS and YYNGEE. V was trimmed by 4 bases and J by 4 bases, leaving 26 bases between them. This CDR3 spans 18 amino acids. The CDR3 here is CASSPDVWPGALSTEAFF. Here the CDR3 DNA reads TGTGCCAGCAGCCCAGATGTATGGCCAGGGGCGCTGAGCACTGAAGCTTTCTTT.

J is TRBJ1-4 and V is TRBV2, with 7 bases matching TRBD1. The V and J ends lost 7 bases and 4 bases, in that order; junction bases with no gene match: 9. From germline, CDR1 is SNHLY and CDR2 FYNNEI. This CDR3 contains 15 residues. DNA of the CDR3: TGTGCCAGCACCACCCCGGGACAGCATAATGAAAAACTGTTTTTT. Translating gives CASTTPGQHNEKLFF.

This CDR3 is CASSPVSAQSINYGYTF. The CDR3 coding sequence is TGTGCCAGCAGCCCAGTGTCGGCACAATCTATCAACTATGGCTACACCTTC. The chain couples TRBV7-6 to TRBJ1-2; D uncertain. The CDR3 has 17 residues. Germline CDR1 is SGHVS and CDR2 is FNYEAQ. V was shortened by 5 bases and J by 2 bases, with 21 bases between the two germline ends.

The V call is TRBV30, the J call TRBJ2-5; 9 nucleotides match TRBD2. Unmatched junction bases numbered 17, after V lost 7 bases and J lost 5 bases. Germline assignment: CDR1 GTSNPN and CDR2 SVGIG (reference sequence). This CDR3 comprises 16 residues. CDR3: CAFRAGGPGLLETQYF. DNA of the CDR3: TGTGCCTTTCGAGCGGGGGGCCCCGGTTTATTGGAGACCCAGTACTTC.

The J gene is TRBJ2-4, the V gene TRBV4-1, with TRBD2 identical over 7 bases. The CDR3 is 15 residues long. V dropped 2 bases and J dropped 8; count of bases not matched to a gene: 9. CDR1 MGHRA and CDR2 YSYEKL come from the germline V gene. The DNA of the CDR3 is TGCGCCAGCAGCCAAACCCGCCTCCGGGGGGACATTCAGTACTTC. Translating it yields CASSQTRLRGDIQYF.

V and J are TRBV27 and TRBJ2-2; possible D gene TRBD2, 5 bases. V gave up 3 bases and J gave up 7 bases, with 9 bases separating them. Germline values: CDR1 MNHEY, CDR2 SMNVEV (reference sequence). The CDR3 extends over 13 amino acids. The CDR3 loop reads CASSLLEDGELFF. Here the CDR3 DNA reads TGTGCCAGCAGTTTGTTGGAGGACGGGGAGCTGTTTTTT.

The chain has TRBV28 and TRBJ2-2; D is unresolved. Trimming shortened V by 5 bases and J by 1 base, and 14 bases separated the two germline ends. The CDR3 length is 16 residues. Germline V CDR1 and CDR2: MDHEN, SYDVKM. In DNA form, the CDR3 reads TGTGCCAGCAGTCTACTACCGACCCGGAACACCGGGGAGCTGTTTTTT. Translation: CASSLLPTRNTGELFF.

The J gene is TRBJ2-7, the V gene TRBV6-1; D unclear. This CDR3 contains 13 residues. The V end was cut by 3 bases, the J end by 2 bases, with 8 bases between. Germline V gene data show CDR1 as MNHNS and CDR2 as SASEGT. CDR3 sequence (DNA): TGTGCCAGCAGTGATCTCTACCCCTACGAGCAGTACTTC. It yields the protein CASSDLYPYEQYF.

The chain has TRBV5-4 and TRBJ2-1; TRBD1 or TRBD2 may be the D gene (5 bases each). The CDR3 covers 15 residues. The V gene's germline CDR1 is SGHNT and CDR2 YYREEE (reference sequence). V lost 3 bases, J lost 8 bases, and 18 bases lay in between. The CDR3 is CASSSDVGAGDEQFF. The CDR3 DNA reads as TGTGCCAGCAGCTCCGACGTCGGGGCTGGGGATGAGCAGTTCTTC.

The J gene is TRBJ2-7, the V gene TRBV5-1; D is uncertain. This CDR3 is 13 amino acids long. Germline V gene data show CDR1 as SGHRS and CDR2 as YFSETQ. Trimming took 5 bases from V and 0 from J, leaving 9 bases between them. DNA for the CDR3: TGCGCCAGCAGTTGGGCCGTCTCCTACGAGCAGTACTTC. This encodes CASSWAVSYEQYF. The variable domain in full, with the rest retrieved from reference TRBV5-1 and TRBJ2-7, is KAGVTQTPRYLIKTRGQQVTLSCSPISGHRSVSWYQQTPGQGLQFLFEYFSETQRNKGNFPGRFSGRQFSNSRSEMNVSTLELGDSALYLCASSWAVSYEQYFGPGTRLTVT.

The chain links TRBV7-6 to TRBJ2-1; 10 bases align to TRBD1. Germline V gene lookup returns CDR1 SGHVS and CDR2 FNYEAQ. After removal of 1 base from V and 7 bases from J, the junction contained 7 bases not matched to a gene. This CDR3 has 16 amino acids. The CDR3 spells CASSLELGQGWNEQFF. The CDR3 region has the DNA TGTGCCAGCAGCTTAGAGCTGGGACAGGGGTGGAATGAGCAGTTCTTC.

The chain carries TRBV29-1 and TRBJ1-2, with 7 bases matching TRBD1. The V gene end was trimmed by 0 bases and the J gene end by 2 bases; junction bases not matched to a gene: 3. From germline, CDR1 is SQVTM and CDR2 ANQGSEA. The length of the CDR3 is 14 residues. The CDR3 nucleotides read TGCAGCGTTGAAGATTGGGACAGCAACTATGGCTACACCTTC. Its protein product is CSVEDWDSNYGYTF.

The chain links TRBV7-9 to TRBJ2-3, with D possibly TRBD2 on 6 matching bases. Trimming pared 4 bases from V and 0 bases from J, leaving 11 bases between. Germline V gene lookup returns CDR1 SEHNR and CDR2 FQNEAQ (reference sequence). The CDR3 is 15 residues long. CDR3 loop: CASSSRDGSTDTQYF. CDR3 nucleotide sequence: TGTGCCAGCAGCTCGCGGGATGGGAGCACAGATACGCAGTATTTT. Based on the CDR3 plus reference TRBV7-9 and TRBJ2-3, the full variable domain is DTGVSQNPRHKITKRGQNVTFRCDPISEHNRLYWYRQTLGQGPEFLTYFQNEAQLEKSRLLSDRFSAERPKGSFSTLEIQRTEQGDSAMYLCASSSRDGSTDTQYFGPGTRLTVL.

V and J are TRBV2 and TRBJ1-5, with no clear D. Trimming stripped 5 bases from V and 2 bases from J, with 13 bases between. Per germline, CDR1 SNHLY and CDR2 FYNNEI. The length of the CDR3 is 15 residues. The CDR3 loop is CASSPAALGNQPQHF. The DNA of the CDR3 is TGTGCCAGCAGTCCTGCGGCGCTCGGCAATCAGCCCCAGCATTTT.

The rearrangement links TRBV15 to TRBJ2-6; TRBD1 or TRBD2 may be the D gene (6 bases each). Germline V gene lookup returns CDR1 LNHNV and CDR2 YYDKDF (reference sequence). The ends were cut back, 6 bases at V and 1 base at J, with 10 bases in the middle. The CDR3 runs to 15 residues. The CDR3 DNA reads TGTGCCACCAGTTGGAGGGGGTCTGGGGCCAACGTCCTGACTTTC. The encoded protein is CATSWRGSGANVLTF.

CDR3 sequence: CASSPLLGDGYTF. CDR3 DNA sequence: TGTGCCAGCAGCCCTCTCCTGGGGGATGGCTACACCTTC. The V call is TRBV7-8, the J call TRBJ1-2; D may be TRBD1 (5 bases). There are 13 residues in the CDR3. V lost 5 bases and J lost 6, with 13 bases in between. Per the germline V gene, CDR1 is SGHVS and CDR2 is FQNEAQ.